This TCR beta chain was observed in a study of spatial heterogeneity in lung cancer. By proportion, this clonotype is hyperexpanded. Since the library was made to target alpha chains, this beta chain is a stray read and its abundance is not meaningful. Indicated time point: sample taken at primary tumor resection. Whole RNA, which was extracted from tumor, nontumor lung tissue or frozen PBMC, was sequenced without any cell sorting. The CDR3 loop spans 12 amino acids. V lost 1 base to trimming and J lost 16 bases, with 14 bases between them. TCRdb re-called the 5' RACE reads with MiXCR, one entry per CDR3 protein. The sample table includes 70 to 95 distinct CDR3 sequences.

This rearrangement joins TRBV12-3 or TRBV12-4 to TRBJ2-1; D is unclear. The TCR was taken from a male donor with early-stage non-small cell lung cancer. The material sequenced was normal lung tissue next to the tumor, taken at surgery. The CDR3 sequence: CASSLDPGACFF. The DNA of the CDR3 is TGTGCCAGCAGTTTAGATCCGGGCGCCTGTTTCTTC.